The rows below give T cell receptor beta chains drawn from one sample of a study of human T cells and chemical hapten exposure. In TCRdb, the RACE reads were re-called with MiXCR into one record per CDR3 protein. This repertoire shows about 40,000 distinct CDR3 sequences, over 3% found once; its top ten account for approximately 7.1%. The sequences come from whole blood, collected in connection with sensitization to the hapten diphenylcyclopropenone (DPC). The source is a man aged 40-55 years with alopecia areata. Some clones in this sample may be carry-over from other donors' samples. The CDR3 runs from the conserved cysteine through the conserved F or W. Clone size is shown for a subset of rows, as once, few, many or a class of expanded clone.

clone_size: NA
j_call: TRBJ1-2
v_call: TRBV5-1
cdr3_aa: CASSLDSQIYGYTF

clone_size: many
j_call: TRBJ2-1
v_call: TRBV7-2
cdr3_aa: CASSFTAAGEQFF

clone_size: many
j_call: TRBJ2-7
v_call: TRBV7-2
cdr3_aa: CASSQGQGQGFEQYF

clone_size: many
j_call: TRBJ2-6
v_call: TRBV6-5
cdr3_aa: CASSYSWQPSGANVLTF

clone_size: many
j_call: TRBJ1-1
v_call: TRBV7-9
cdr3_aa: CASSTRQDLAEAFF

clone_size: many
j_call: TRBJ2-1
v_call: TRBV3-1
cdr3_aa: CASSQVRGNEQFF

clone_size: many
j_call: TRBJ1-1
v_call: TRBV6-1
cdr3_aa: CASSSRRENTEAFF

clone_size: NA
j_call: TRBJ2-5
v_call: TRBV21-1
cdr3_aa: CASRPTLRQGRETQYF

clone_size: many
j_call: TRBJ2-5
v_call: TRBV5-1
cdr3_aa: CASSRGQETQYF

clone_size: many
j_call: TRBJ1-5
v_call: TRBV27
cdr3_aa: CASSFSRTPGNQPQHF

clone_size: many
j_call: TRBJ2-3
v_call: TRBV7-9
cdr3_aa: CASSLRPGHTDTQYF

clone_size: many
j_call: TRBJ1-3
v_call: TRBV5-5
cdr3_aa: CASSLAEWSSGNTIYF

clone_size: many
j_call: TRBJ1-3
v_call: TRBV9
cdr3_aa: CASSVTVGNTIYF

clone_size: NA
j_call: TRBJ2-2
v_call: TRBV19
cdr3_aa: CASKSSKRNTGELFF

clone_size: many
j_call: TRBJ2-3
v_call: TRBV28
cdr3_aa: CASSFRDTQYF

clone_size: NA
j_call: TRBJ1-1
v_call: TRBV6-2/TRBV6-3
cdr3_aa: CASSATTGNTEAFF

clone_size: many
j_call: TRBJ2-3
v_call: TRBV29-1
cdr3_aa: CSVAPRLAGGDTQYF

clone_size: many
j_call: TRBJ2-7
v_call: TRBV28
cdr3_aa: CASSRTLAGVYEQYF

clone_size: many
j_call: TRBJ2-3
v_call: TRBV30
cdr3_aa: CAYNGRGTDTQYF

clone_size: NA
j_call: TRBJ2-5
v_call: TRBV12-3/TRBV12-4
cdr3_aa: CASSQDRVETQYF

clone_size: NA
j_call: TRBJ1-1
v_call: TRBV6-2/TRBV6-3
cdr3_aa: CASRYRTGGTEAFF

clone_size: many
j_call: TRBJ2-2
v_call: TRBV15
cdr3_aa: CATGRDNTGELFF

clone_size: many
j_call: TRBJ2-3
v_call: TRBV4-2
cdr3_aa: CASSQGGAGLTDTQYF

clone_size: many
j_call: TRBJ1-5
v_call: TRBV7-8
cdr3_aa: CASSQVVNQPQHF

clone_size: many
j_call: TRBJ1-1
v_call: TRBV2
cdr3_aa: CASSPSRDRVNTEAFF

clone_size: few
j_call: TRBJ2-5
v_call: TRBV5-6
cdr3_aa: CASSPPGGEETQYF

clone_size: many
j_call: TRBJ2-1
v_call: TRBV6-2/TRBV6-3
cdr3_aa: CASSRDRGLYNEQFF

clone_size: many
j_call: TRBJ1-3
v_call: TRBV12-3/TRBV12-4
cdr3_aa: CASSLVAGRGNTIYF

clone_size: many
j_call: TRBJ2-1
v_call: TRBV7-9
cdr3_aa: CASNPSGANEQFF

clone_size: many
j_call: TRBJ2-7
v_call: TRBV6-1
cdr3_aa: CASRISSGGYYEQYF

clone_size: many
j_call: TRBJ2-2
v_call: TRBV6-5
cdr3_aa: CASRDRPGELFF

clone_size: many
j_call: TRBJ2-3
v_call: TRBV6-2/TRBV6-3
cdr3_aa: CASSYGGQSLDTQYF

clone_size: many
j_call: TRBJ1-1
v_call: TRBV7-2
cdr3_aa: CASSHVGRMNTEAFF

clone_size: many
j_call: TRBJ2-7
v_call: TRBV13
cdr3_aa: CASSGGTSGSLSYEQYF

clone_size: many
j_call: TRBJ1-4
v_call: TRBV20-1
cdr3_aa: CSASKGADNEKLFF

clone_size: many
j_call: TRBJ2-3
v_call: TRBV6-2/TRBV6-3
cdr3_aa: CASMAPRAPTDTQYF

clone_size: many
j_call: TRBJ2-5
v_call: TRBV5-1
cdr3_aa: CASSLATGHETQYF

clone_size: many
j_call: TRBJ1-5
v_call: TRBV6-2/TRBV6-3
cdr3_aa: CASSQRTGLQPQHF

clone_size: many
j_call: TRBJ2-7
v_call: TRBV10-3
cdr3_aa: CAISGKSYEQYF

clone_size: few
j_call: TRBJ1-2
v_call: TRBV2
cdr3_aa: CASRTPGQYVVYGYTF

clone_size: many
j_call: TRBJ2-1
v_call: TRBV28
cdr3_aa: CASSLRWGGGRSYNEQFF

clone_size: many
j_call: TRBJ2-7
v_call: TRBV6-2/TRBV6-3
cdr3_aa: CASAGTNSYEQYF